This T cell receptor (beta chain) was identified during a study of CD8 T cells in Susac syndrome. About 0.5 to 1 ug RNA was reverse transcribed with random hexamers. TCRdb re-derived calls from the immunoSEQ multiplex PCR reads in MiXCR, one entry per CDR3 protein. Of approximately 180,000 distinct CDR3 sequences in the sample, under 97% were seen once. V lost 5 bases and J lost 6; bases outside the gene matches: 7. There are 13 residues in the CDR3. This receptor was obtained from a human donor with multiple sclerosis. The specimen sequenced was CD4+ T cells from PBMCs. This chain links TRBV12-3 or TRBV12-4 with TRBJ2-7; 7 nucleotides align to TRBD1. The CDR3 DNA is TGTGCCAGCAGTGAACAACAGGGGTCCGAGCAGTACTTC. It specifies CASSEQQGSEQYF.